A selection of T cell receptor beta chains follows, all from one sample in a study of human T cells and chemical hapten exposure. TCRdb reanalysed the RACE reads using MiXCR and keeps one entry per CDR3 protein. This sample carries roughly 71,000 distinct CDR3 sequences, around 10% of them seen once, and the ten largest clones take 1.4%. The specimen was whole blood, collected in connection with sensitization to the hapten diphenylcyclopropenone (DPC). The receptor set was obtained from a woman in her fifties or sixties with alopecia areata. Some clones in this sample may be carry-over from other donors' samples. CDR3s include the opening cysteine and the closing phenylalanine or tryptophan. A D gene is named only where the DNA matches it firmly. Clone size is stated in some rows and not others, as once, few, many or a class when expanded.

V gene,J gene,clone size,D gene,CDR3 DNA,CDR3 protein
TRBV11-2,TRBJ1-2,many,-,TGTGCCAGCTCAAACTCCGCTGGGGATGGCTACACCTTC,CASSNSAGDGYTF
TRBV29-1,TRBJ2-1,many,-,TGCAGCGTCACCCTCAACTCCTACAATGAGCAGTTCTTC,CSVTLNSYNEQFF
TRBV28,TRBJ1-1,-,-,TGTGCCAGCAGTTTATCCGGGGTGAACACTGAAGCTTTCTTT,CASSLSGVNTEAFF
TRBV29-1,TRBJ2-1,many,-,TGCAGCGCCGAACGGGAGGACAGGGCCTTCAATGAGCAGTTCTTC,CSAEREDRAFNEQFF
TRBV28,TRBJ2-7,-,-,TGTGCCAGCATCGGGGATCAACTTGCCTACGAGCAGTACTTC,CASIGDQLAYEQYF
TRBV5-6,TRBJ1-5,few,-,TGTGCCAGCAGCCTTTTCAGTGGACAGACTAATCAGCCCCAGCATTTT,CASSLFSGQTNQPQHF
TRBV12-3/TRBV12-4,TRBJ2-3,few,-,TGTGCCAGCCGGCAGGGGCCAGATACGCAGTATTTT,CASRQGPDTQYF
TRBV4-1,TRBJ1-1,many,-,TGCGCCAGCAGCCAAGACGGTTTGAGGACTGAAGCTTTCTTT,CASSQDGLRTEAFF
TRBV20-1,TRBJ1-6,many,TRBD1,TGCAGTGCGTCTCGACAGGGGACTAGCAATAATTCACCCCTCCACTTT,CSASRQGTSNNSPLHF
TRBV13,TRBJ1-1,many,-,TGTGCCAGCAGCTTAGGCGTGCAGTGGAGCACTGAAGCTTTCTTT,CASSLGVQWSTEAFF
TRBV12-3/TRBV12-4,TRBJ2-1,-,TRBD2,TGTGCCTGCAGTTTAATTGGGACTAGGCTTAGGAATGAGCAGTTCTTC,CACSLIGTRLRNEQFF
TRBV18,TRBJ1-2,many,TRBD1,TGTGCCAGCTCAGGACAGGAATACACCTATGGCTACACCTTC,CASSGQEYTYGYTF
TRBV6-2/TRBV6-3,TRBJ1-6,-,-,TGTGCCAGCAGTTGGGGAGTCGAGAATTCACCCCTCCACTTT,CASSWGVENSPLHF
TRBV12-3/TRBV12-4,TRBJ2-5,few,TRBD2,TGTGCCAGCAGCGGACTAGCCCAAGGAGCCCACCTGCAAGAGACCCAGTACTTC,CASSGLAQGAHLQETQYF
TRBV5-6,TRBJ1-1,-,-,TGTGCCAGCATTCGGAGGGGTGCGAACACTGAAGCTTTCTTT,CASIRRGANTEAFF
TRBV7-6,TRBJ2-6,-,-,TGTGCCAGCAGCCCATTAACTGGGAAGCAGGCCAACGTCCTGACTTTC,CASSPLTGKQANVLTF
TRBV28,TRBJ2-4,many,TRBD1,TGTGCCAGCAGTCCATACAGGGGAACCGCAGCCAAAAACATTCAGTACTTC,CASSPYRGTAAKNIQYF
TRBV12-3/TRBV12-4,TRBJ2-5,many,-,TGTGCCAGCAGTCCGGCCCTTTTGTGGGGGAACATACAAGAGACCCAGTACTTC,CASSPALLWGNIQETQYF
TRBV7-9,TRBJ2-2,-,-,TGTGCCAGCAGTTCAACCGGGGAGCTGTTTTTT,CASSSTGELFF
TRBV7-2,TRBJ2-5,medium-sized,-,TGTGCCAGCAGCAGAGCCCACCAAGAGACCCAGTACTTC,CASSRAHQETQYF
TRBV5-6,TRBJ1-2,-,TRBD1,TGTGCCAGCAGGCCAGAGGGGGCCTATGGCTACACCTTC,CASRPEGAYGYTF
TRBV4-1,TRBJ2-6,many,-,TGCGCCAGCAGCCAAGTACGTTCTGGGGCCAACGTCCTGACTTTC,CASSQVRSGANVLTF
TRBV6-1,TRBJ1-5,many,-,TGTGCCAGCAGTGCAGGGTTGCGGCAGCCCCAGCATTTT,CASSAGLRQPQHF
TRBV11-2,TRBJ2-1,many,-,TGTGCCAGCAGCTCAGGGTGGAATGAGCAGTTCTTC,CASSSGWNEQFF
TRBV7-2,TRBJ1-4,few,-,TGTGCCAGCAGCTCAGGACAAGCAACTAATGAAAAACTGTTTTTT,CASSSGQATNEKLFF
TRBV12-3/TRBV12-4,TRBJ2-3,many,-,TGTGCCTGCCGGGCCTCACGAACAGATACGCAGTATTTT,CACRASRTDTQYF
TRBV7-9,TRBJ1-2,many,-,TGTGCCAGCAGCTTCCGGGGTACTAACTATGGCTACACCTTC,CASSFRGTNYGYTF
TRBV5-1,TRBJ1-1,many,TRBD1,TGCGCCAGCAGCGAGGGACAGGGGACTGAAGCTTTCTTT,CASSEGQGTEAFF
TRBV28,TRBJ1-2,few,TRBD1,TGTGCCAGCACCGACCACGCGACAGGGATTACGGATGGCTACACCTTC,CASTDHATGITDGYTF
TRBV28,TRBJ2-3,few,-,TGTGCCAGCAGCTCCCCGCCGACAGATACGCAGTATTTT,CASSSPPTDTQYF
TRBV18,TRBJ1-5,-,-,TGTGCCAGCTCCCCGGGGTCAGGGGTTTATCAGCCCCAGCATTTT,CASSPGSGVYQPQHF
TRBV7-9,TRBJ1-2,-,-,TGTGCCAGCAGCCAAACCCCGACAGCTAACTATGGCTACACCTTC,CASSQTPTANYGYTF
TRBV7-9,TRBJ1-2,few,TRBD1,TGTGCCAGCAGCGCAGTACAGGGGAAGGTTGGCTACACCTTC,CASSAVQGKVGYTF
TRBV15,TRBJ2-1,-,TRBD2,TGTGCCACCAGCAGAGATTTGTTTAACTTAGTAGCGGGGCTGACATACAATGAGCAGTTCTTC,CATSRDLFNLVAGLTYNEQFF
TRBV28,TRBJ1-3,-,-,TGTGCCAGCAGTTTACCCTCCGAGCGCACCATATATTTT,CASSLPSERTIYF
TRBV18,TRBJ1-2,many,TRBD1,TGTGCCAGCTCACCCATCCTAGGGACAGGGGGCCTCAACTATGGCTACACCTTC,CASSPILGTGGLNYGYTF
TRBV11-1,TRBJ2-3,many,-,TGTGCCAGCAGCCGAGCTCTCCCTGGCACAGATACGCAGTATTTT,CASSRALPGTDTQYF
TRBV27,TRBJ2-7,many,-,TGTGCCGCTTACAGGGCCTACGAGCAGTACTTC,CAAYRAYEQYF